The 8 T cell receptor beta chains below were found in one sample sequenced in a study of blood T cell repertoires in COVID-19 (TCRdb year 2020). The library came from the immunoSEQ multiplex PCR assay. TCRdb holds this immuneACCESS table with in-frame rearrangements only. Some clones are missing; in checked studies, unresolved V genes explain under half, and the rest has no known cause. Present in this sample are about 170,000 clones, over 65% of which were seen just once. The biggest ten clones account for approximately 4.4% of the sample. The sample was PBMCs or T cells enriched from blood (not recorded which). These receptors all stem from a woman in her forties or fifties who had recovered from COVID-19.

This clone was recorded only once. V is TRBV30 and J is TRBJ2-3; the match to TRBD2 covers 8 bases. The CDR3 runs 15 residues. Germline V CDR1 and CDR2: GTSNPN, SVGIG (reference sequence). Trimming removed 1 base from V and 0 bases from J; junction bases left unmatched: 3. CDR3 sequence reads: CAWSALAGSTDTQYF. The CDR3 DNA is TGTGCCTGGAGTGCCCTAGCGGGTAGCACAGATACGCAGTATTTT.

The V gene is TRBV7-9, the J gene TRBJ2-2; possibly TRBD1 for D (6 bases). The CDR3 spans 16 residues. Germline assignment: CDR1 SEHNR and CDR2 FQNEAQ (reference sequence). V dropped 5 bases and J dropped 3 bases, with 16 bases sitting between them. This CDR3 is CASSEQGWLDTGELFF. DNA for the CDR3: TGTGCCAGCAGCGAACAGGGATGGTTAGACACCGGGGAGCTGTTTTTT.

The chain carries TRBV5-5 and TRBJ2-3, with 12 bases aligning to TRBD2. Per germline, CDR1 SGHKS and CDR2 YYEKEE (reference sequence). This CDR3 is 17 amino acids long. The V and J ends lost 0 bases and 2 bases, in that order; junction bases with no gene match: 4. The CDR3 is CASSLESSGRVTDTQYF. CDR3 bases: TGTGCCAGCAGCTTGGAGTCTAGCGGGAGGGTCACAGATACGCAGTATTTT.

The chain carries TRBV7-2 and TRBJ1-2, with unresolved D. Germline CDR1 is SGHTA and CDR2 is FQGNSA. V lost 3 bases, J lost 3 bases, and 11 bases lay in between. CDR3 length equals 14 residues. DNA of the CDR3: TGTGCCAGCAGCTTTCCAGGCAGACACTATGGCTACACCTTC. As protein: CASSFPGRHYGYTF.

The V and J genes are TRBV2 and TRBJ1-2; a weak D match, TRBD1 (5 bases). V was cut by 5 bases and J by 3 bases, with 10 bases left in between. Germline loops: CDR1 SNHLY, CDR2 FYNNEI. The CDR3 totals 13 residues. Here the CDR3 DNA reads TGTGCCAGCAGTCCCCAGGGTGACTATGGCTACACCTTC. Protein product: CASSPQGDYGYTF.

V usage is TRBV2 and J usage is TRBJ1-3; the D is unclear. The CDR3 sequence is 12 residues long. Germline V gives CDR1 SNHLY, CDR2 FYNNEI. V shed 11 bases and J shed 2 bases, with 10 bases lying between them. The DNA for the CDR3 is TGTGCCGGGAGGGTTACTGGAAACACCATATATTTT. Amino acids: CAGRVTGNTIYF.

CDR3 region: CASGSLAGGLGEYV. For the CDR3, the DNA is TGTGCCAGCGGCTCACTAGCGGGGGGACTGGGGGAGTACGTC. This chain uses TRBV28 with TRBJ2-7; 12 positions match TRBD2. The ends lost 8 bases at V and 11 bases at J; junction bases unmatched: 13. The CDR3 length is 14 residues. Germline V gene sequence: CDR1 MDHEN, CDR2 SYDVKM.

The V call is TRBV19, the J call TRBJ1-1; possibly TRBD1 for D (6 bases). Germline V lookup: CDR1 LNHDA, CDR2 SQIVND (reference sequence). The CDR3 consists of 15 residues. V lost 5 bases, J lost 0 bases, and 13 bases lay in between. CDR3 amino acids: CASSWGPGLNTEAFF. The DNA for the CDR3 is TGTGCCAGTAGTTGGGGGCCGGGGCTGAACACTGAAGCTTTCTTT.